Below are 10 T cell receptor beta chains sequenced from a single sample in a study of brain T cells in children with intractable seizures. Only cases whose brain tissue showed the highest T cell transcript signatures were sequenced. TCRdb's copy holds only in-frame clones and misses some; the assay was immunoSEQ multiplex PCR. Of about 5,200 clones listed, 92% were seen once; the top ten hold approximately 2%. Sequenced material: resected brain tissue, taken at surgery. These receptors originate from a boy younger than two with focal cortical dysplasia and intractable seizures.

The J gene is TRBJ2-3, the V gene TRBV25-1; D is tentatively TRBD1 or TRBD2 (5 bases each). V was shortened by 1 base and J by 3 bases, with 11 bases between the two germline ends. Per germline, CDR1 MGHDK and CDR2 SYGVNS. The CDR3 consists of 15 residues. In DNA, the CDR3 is TGTGCCAGCAGTGAATTATGGGACGGAACAGATACGCAGTATTTT. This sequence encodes CASSELWDGTDTQYF.

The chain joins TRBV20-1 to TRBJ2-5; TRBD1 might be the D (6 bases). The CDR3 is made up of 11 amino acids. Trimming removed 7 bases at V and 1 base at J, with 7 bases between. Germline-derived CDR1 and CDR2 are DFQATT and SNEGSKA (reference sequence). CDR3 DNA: TGCAGTGAACAGGGCCAAGAGACCCAGTACTTC. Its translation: CSEQGQETQYF.

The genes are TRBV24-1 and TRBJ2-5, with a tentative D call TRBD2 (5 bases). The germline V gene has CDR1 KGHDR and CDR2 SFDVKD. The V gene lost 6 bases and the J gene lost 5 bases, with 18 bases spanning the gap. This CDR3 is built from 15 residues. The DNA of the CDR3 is TGTGCCACCAGTTCCACCCTAAGTCGAGGGGAGACCCAGTACTTC. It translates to CATSSTLSRGETQYF.

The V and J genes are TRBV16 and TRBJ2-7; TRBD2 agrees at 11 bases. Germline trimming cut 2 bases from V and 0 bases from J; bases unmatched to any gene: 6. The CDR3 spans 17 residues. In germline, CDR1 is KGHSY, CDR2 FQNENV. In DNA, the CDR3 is TGTGCCAGCAGCCAACGACTAGCGGGGAGGAGCTCCTACGAGCAGTACTTC. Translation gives CASSQRLAGRSSYEQYF.

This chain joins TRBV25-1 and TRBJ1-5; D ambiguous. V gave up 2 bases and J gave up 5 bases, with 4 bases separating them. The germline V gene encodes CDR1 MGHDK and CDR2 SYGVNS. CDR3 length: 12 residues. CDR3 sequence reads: CASSEGHQPQHF. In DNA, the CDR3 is TGTGCCAGCAGTGAAGGACATCAGCCCCAGCATTTT.

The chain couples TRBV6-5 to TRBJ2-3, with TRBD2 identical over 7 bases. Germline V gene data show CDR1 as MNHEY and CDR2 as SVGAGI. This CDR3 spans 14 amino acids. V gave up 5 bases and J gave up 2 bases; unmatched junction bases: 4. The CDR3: CASSSGEPTDTQYF. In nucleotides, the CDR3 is TGTGCCAGCAGTAGCGGGGAACCCACAGATACGCAGTATTTT.

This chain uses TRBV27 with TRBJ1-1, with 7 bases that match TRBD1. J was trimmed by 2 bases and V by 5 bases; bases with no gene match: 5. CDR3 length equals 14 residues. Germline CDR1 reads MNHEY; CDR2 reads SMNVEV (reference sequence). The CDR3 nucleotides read TGTGCCAGCAGTCCAGGGACAGATAACACTGAAGCTTTCTTT. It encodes CASSPGTDNTEAFF.

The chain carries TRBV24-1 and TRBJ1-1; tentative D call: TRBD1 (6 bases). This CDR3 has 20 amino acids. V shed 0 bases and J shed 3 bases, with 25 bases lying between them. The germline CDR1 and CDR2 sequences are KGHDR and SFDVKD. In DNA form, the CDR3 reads TGTGCCACCAGTGATTTGCATCTATGGGGGCGGGAGGGGTTAGACACTGAAGCTTTCTTT. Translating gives CATSDLHLWGREGLDTEAFF.

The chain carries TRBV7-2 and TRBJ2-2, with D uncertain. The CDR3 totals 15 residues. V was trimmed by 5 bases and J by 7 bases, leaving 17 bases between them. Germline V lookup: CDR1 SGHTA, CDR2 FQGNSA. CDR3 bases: TGTGCCAGCAGCCCCCGGACCTTTATATACGGGGAGCTGTTTTTT. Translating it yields CASSPRTFIYGELFF.

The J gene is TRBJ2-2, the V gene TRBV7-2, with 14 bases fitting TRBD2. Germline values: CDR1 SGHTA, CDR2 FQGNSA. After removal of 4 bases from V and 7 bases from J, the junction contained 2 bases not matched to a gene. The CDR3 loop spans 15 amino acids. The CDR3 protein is CASSSGLAGVGELFF. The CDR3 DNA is TGTGCCAGCAGCTCGGGACTAGCGGGAGTCGGGGAGCTGTTTTTT.